These 15 T cell receptor beta chains originate from one sample sequenced in a study of blood T cell repertoires in COVID-19. Using immunoSEQ multiplex PCR, the repertoire was profiled, and TCRdb retains in-frame clones only, with some absent. Here the sample spans almost 250,000 clones, about 89% being singletons. Sequenced material: PBMCs or T cells enriched from blood (not recorded which). All receptors come from a woman in her 30s who had recovered from COVID-19.

The genes are TRBV5-1 and TRBJ2-3; D might be TRBD1 (6 bases). V lost 0 bases and J 1 base, leaving 6 bases between the germline ends. CDR1 and CDR2 from the germline V gene are SGHRS and YFSETQ. CDR3 length equals 14 residues. The CDR3 sequence is CASSLDRGTDTQYF. The CDR3 DNA is TGCGCCAGCAGCTTGGACAGGGGCACAGATACGCAGTATTTT.

The V and J genes are TRBV28 and TRBJ2-1; 9 positions agree with TRBD2. V was pared by 6 bases and J by 5 bases, with 5 bases of the junction left unmatched. Germline V gene sequence: CDR1 MDHEN, CDR2 SYDVKM. CDR3 length: 14 residues. DNA of the CDR3: TGTGCCAGCAGGGTCGGACTAGCGAACAATGAGCAGTTCTTC. The encoded protein is CASRVGLANNEQFF. The full variable domain, in which reference TRBV28 and TRBJ2-1 provide the parts outside the CDR3, is DVKVTQSSRYLVKRTGEKVFLECVQDMDHENMFWYRQDPGLGLRLIYFSYDVKMKEKGDIPEGYSVSREKKERFSLILESASTNQTSMYLCASRVGLANNEQFFGPGTRLTVL.

This chain uses TRBV21-1 with TRBJ2-7; TRBD2 was called by the table and not checked on the DNA. TRBV21-1 is an annotated pseudogene. The CDR3 consists of 14 residues. CDR3 in amino acids: CASSAWTSVYEQYF. As DNA, the CDR3 is TGTGCCAGCAGCGCTTGGACTAGCGTCTACGAGCAGTACTTC.

The V gene is TRBV7-6, the J gene TRBJ2-7, with D possibly matching TRBD1 (6 bases). Trimming took off 3 bases at V and 0 bases at J, with 12 bases between the two ends. Germline V gene sequence: CDR1 SGHVS, CDR2 FNYEAQ. The CDR3 consists of 15 residues. The CDR3: CASSFTGSSSYEQYF. In DNA form, the CDR3 reads TGTGCCAGCAGCTTTACAGGGTCCAGCTCCTACGAGCAGTACTTC.

This sequence joins TRBV28 and TRBJ1-4, with a tentative D call TRBD1 (5 bases). There are 15 residues in the CDR3. From germline, CDR1 is MDHEN and CDR2 SYDVKM. With 9 bases removed from V and 10 bases from J, the gap between germline ends came to 24 bases. The CDR3 is CASRGHDGGMGKLFF. CDR3 DNA: TGTGCCAGTCGAGGCCACGACGGGGGAATGGGAAAACTGTTTTTT.

V and J are TRBV28 and TRBJ1-1, with TRBD1 as a possible D gene (6 bases). The germline V gene has CDR1 MDHEN and CDR2 SYDVKM. This CDR3 has 17 amino acids. V lost 4 bases and J 5 bases, leaving 23 bases between the germline ends. The CDR3 nucleotides are TGTGCCAGCAGTTCGCTTCTGGGGAGAGGGGGTAATACTGAAGCTTTCTTT. Residues: CASSSLLGRGGNTEAFF.

The chain employs TRBV11-3 and TRBJ1-1; weak D call: TRBD1 (5 bases). The ends were cut back, 1 base at V and 10 bases at J, with 10 bases in the middle. Germline values: CDR1 SGHNT, CDR2 YENEEA. The CDR3 consists of 12 residues. This chain's CDR3 is CASSLGGGGAFF. Here the CDR3 DNA reads TGTGCCAGCAGCTTAGGGGGCGGCGGAGCTTTCTTT.

The chain combines TRBV5-1 with TRBJ2-6; 9 bases fit TRBD2. The J segment lost 3 bases and the V segment lost 0 bases, leaving 19 bases of the junction unmatched. The CDR3 is 22 residues long. CDR1 and CDR2 from the germline V gene are SGHRS and YFSETQ. DNA for the CDR3: TGCGCCAGCAGCTTGGGCTATGGGCTAGCGGGGTTCGGCCCCGATGGGGCCAACGTCCTGACTTTC. Translated, it gives CASSLGYGLAGFGPDGANVLTF.

The chain joins TRBV28 to TRBJ2-1, with 13 bases identical to TRBD2. This CDR3 spans 17 amino acids. Looked up from germline, CDR1 is MDHEN and CDR2 is SYDVKM. The V gene end was trimmed by 6 bases and the J gene end by 7 bases; junction bases not matched to a gene: 12. CDR3 in amino acids: CASSLGLAGYWGNEQFF. In nucleotides, the CDR3 is TGTGCCAGCAGCCTGGGACTAGCGGGATATTGGGGAAATGAGCAGTTCTTC.

This clone has only a few counts. The chain's CDR3 is CASSDRAGGYTF. The CDR3 nucleotides are TGTGCCAGCAGTGACAGGGCAGGAGGCTACACCTTC. The chain has TRBV6-1 and TRBJ1-2; tentative D call: TRBD1 (5 bases). Germline V gene data show CDR1 as MNHNS and CDR2 as SASEGT. There are 12 residues in the CDR3. Trimming cost V 3 bases and J 8 bases, with 10 bases left between them.

There are a few counts of this clone. The J gene is TRBJ2-7, the V gene TRBV5-5, with D tentatively TRBD2 (6 bases). Deletions cut 0 bases from V and 0 bases from J, with 10 bases between. CDR1 and CDR2 from the germline V gene are SGHKS and YYEKEE (reference sequence). The CDR3 has 15 residues. The CDR3 spells CASSLVPSASYEQYF. The CDR3 coding sequence is TGTGCCAGCAGCTTGGTACCTAGCGCCTCCTACGAGCAGTACTTC.

The V gene is TRBV6-5, the J gene TRBJ1-1, with 7 bases lining up with TRBD1. Germline assignment: CDR1 MNHEY and CDR2 SVGAGI. V shed 5 bases, J shed 2 bases, and the junction held 5 bases outside the gene matches. This CDR3 is built from 14 residues. The CDR3 coding sequence is TGTGCCAGCAGTCGTAGGGACAGTAACACTGAAGCTTTCTTT. It translates to CASSRRDSNTEAFF.

The rearrangement uses TRBV7-2 and TRBJ2-2; possible D gene TRBD1, 6 bases. The CDR3 has 16 amino acids. The V gene lost 2 bases and the J gene lost 0 bases, with 10 bases spanning the gap. Germline loops: CDR1 SGHTA, CDR2 FQGNSA. CDR3 sequence: CASSLSDRPNTGELFF. The CDR3 region has the DNA TGTGCCAGCAGCTTATCAGACAGGCCGAACACCGGGGAGCTGTTTTTT.

The chain links TRBV6-2 or TRBV6-3 to TRBJ1-5; D perhaps matches TRBD1 (5 bases). The CDR3 consists of 18 residues. CDR1 is MNHEY and CDR2 is SVGEGT in the germline V gene. Trimming removed 2 bases from V and 1 base from J, with 18 bases in between. This CDR3 reads CASSYNGWDSGSNQPQHF. The DNA of the CDR3 is TGTGCCAGCAGTTACAACGGGTGGGACTCTGGGAGCAATCAGCCCCAGCATTTT.

This clone has only a few counts. The V call is TRBV19, the J call TRBJ1-1; D gene uncertain. The germline V gene encodes CDR1 LNHDA and CDR2 SQIVND (reference sequence). V gave up 5 bases and J gave up 0 bases, with 7 bases separating them. This CDR3 comprises 13 residues. The DNA for the CDR3 is TGTGCCAGTAGTCGGAGTATGAACACTGAAGCTTTCTTT. This sequence encodes CASSRSMNTEAFF.